The 14 T cell receptor beta chains reported below all come from one sample, sequenced in a study of T cells in women clearing cervical HPV infection. The repertoire was sequenced with immunoSEQ multiplex PCR; TCRdb's copy has only in-frame clones and lacks some. The sample has under 45,000 clones. The sequencing sample was made of blood buffy coat. The receptors originated from a woman aged 18 to 75 with a cervical HPV16 infection that either progressed to CIN3+ or cleared (not recorded which).

With respect to this clone: The read gets to within 3 residues of the CDR3 end, and the germline J gene fills in the rest. The genes are TRBV6-1 and TRBJ1-4; D gene unclear. Trimming removed 2 bases from V and 0 bases from J, with 16 bases in between. Germline assignment: CDR1 MNHNS and CDR2 SASEGT. The CDR3 contains 18 residues. The CDR3 DNA, read in part, is TGTGCCAGCAGTGAACATGAGGCAAAAACCTCAACTAATGAAAAA. Protein: CASSEHEAKTSTNEK. The whole CDR3 is CASSEHEAKTSTNEKLFF.

Regarding this clone: Read sequence stops 3 residues before the CDR3 end, and the germline J gene provides the missing end. The chain joins TRBV7-9 to TRBJ2-2, with D perhaps assigned TRBD1 or TRBD2 (5 bases each). The V gene's germline CDR1 is SEHNR and CDR2 FQNEAQ (reference sequence). The V end lost 5 bases, the J end lost 4 bases, and 14 bases lay between the germline ends. CDR3 length: 15 amino acids. The part of the CDR3 DNA that was read is TGTGCCAGCAGCCCACGGGCAGGGAGCACCGGGGAG. Its translation: CASSPRAGSTGE. The whole CDR3 is CASSPRAGSTGELFF. Filled out from reference TRBV7-9 and TRBJ2-2, the complete variable domain reads DTGVSQNPRHKITKRGQNVTFRCDPISEHNRLYWYRQTLGQGPEFLTYFQNEAQLEKSRLLSDRFSAERPKGSFSTLEIQRTEQGDSAMYLCASSPRAGSTGELFFGEGSRLTVL.

About this clone itself: The CDR3 end falls 3 residues outside the read, so it is completed with the germline J gene. The chain uses TRBV12-3 or TRBV12-4 and TRBJ1-2; D unresolved. The CDR3 is made up of 11 amino acids. The part of the CDR3 DNA that was read is TGTGCCAGCAGTTCGGGGAGCGTC. Amino acid sequence: CASSSGSV. The full CDR3 protein is CASSSGSVYTF.

For this clone: The DNA ends 3 residues before the CDR3 does, and the rest of the CDR3 is filled in from the germline J gene. The rearrangement links TRBV27 to TRBJ1-1, with D tentatively TRBD1 (6 bases). From germline, CDR1 is MNHEY and CDR2 SMNVEV (reference sequence). V was pared by 8 bases and J by 0 bases, with 10 bases between. The CDR3 runs 13 residues. This chain's CDR3 is CASGGGMNTEAFF. The CDR3 DNA, read in part, is TGTGCCAGCGGCGGGGGCATGAACACTGAA.

As to this clone: The CDR3 end is not reached by the read, which stops 3 residues before it; the germline J gene fills it in. The gene calls are TRBV6-1 and TRBJ1-5; unclear D gene. V lost 4 bases to trimming and J lost 3 bases, with 10 bases between them. The germline V gene encodes CDR1 MNHNS and CDR2 SASEGT. The CDR3 extends over 14 amino acids. The chain's CDR3 is CASSVSTVNQPQHF. The part of the CDR3 DNA that was read is TGTGCCAGCAGTGTTAGTACAGTCAATCAGCCC.

The sequenced part of the CDR3 DNA is TGTGCCAGCTCAAACGGCCTCGACCCAGGTAGGAATGAG. Translated: CASSNGLDPGRNE. The whole CDR3 region reads CASSNGLDPGRNEQFF. The V and J genes are TRBV18 and TRBJ2-1; no firm D call. With the read ending 3 residues before the CDR3 end, the germline J gene is used to fill in that end. V was pared by 5 bases and J by 7 bases, with 21 bases between. The germline V gene has CDR1 KGHSH and CDR2 LQKENI. The CDR3 length is 16 residues. The variable domain in full, with the rest retrieved from reference TRBV18 and TRBJ2-1, is NAGVMQNPRHLVRRRGQEARLRCSPMKGHSHVYWYRQLPEEGLKFMVYLQKENIIDESGMPKERFSAEFPKEGPSILRIQQVVRGDSAAYFCASSNGLDPGRNEQFFGPGTRLTVL.

Details on this clone: Read sequence stops 3 residues before the CDR3 end, and the germline J gene provides the missing end. This rearrangement joins TRBV23-1 to TRBJ1-4, with D maybe TRBD1 (5 bases). TRBV23-1 is designated an ORF whose function remains uncertain. This CDR3 has 14 residues. Trimming pared 5 bases from V and 6 bases from J, leaving 13 bases between. CDR3: CASSWGGADEKLFF. Incomplete CDR3 DNA: TGCGCCAGCAGTTGGGGAGGGGCTGATGAAAAA.

About this clone: Sequencing ends 3 residues short of the CDR3 end; the germline J gene provides the rest. The chain uses TRBV19 and TRBJ2-1; maybe TRBD2 (5 bases). Germline CDR1 LNHDA, CDR2 SQIVND (reference sequence). Trimming shortened V by 2 bases and J by 5 bases, and 7 bases separated the two germline ends. The CDR3 sequence is 13 residues long. Incomplete CDR3 DNA: TGTGCCAGTAGTATACAGCGGAACAATGAG. Encoded protein: CASSIQRNNE. The whole CDR3 is CASSIQRNNEQFF.

To note about this clone: The missing CDR3 end, 3 residues past where the read stops, is filled in from the germline J gene. The chain couples TRBV5-1 to TRBJ1-4; TRBD1 is a possible D gene (5 bases). CDR1 is SGHRS and CDR2 is YFSETQ in the germline V gene. The CDR3 is 14 residues long. Trimming removed 4 bases from V and 6 bases from J, with 13 bases in between. CDR3 bases read: TGCGCCAGCAGCCTCGCGACAGAAGATGAAAAA. This codes for CASSLATEDEK. The full CDR3 protein is CASSLATEDEKLFF.

As to this clone: At one boundary the junction diverges from the germline segment, which might be a read error. The sequenced CDR3 bases are TGTGCCAGCAGTGTTACAGGGGGATCGCAAGGGACC. Translated: CASSVTGGSQGT. The CDR3, in full, reads CASSVTGGSQGTQYF. The gene calls are TRBV6-4 and TRBJ2-5, with 8 nucleotides matching TRBD1. The sequenced fragment ends 3 residues before the CDR3 boundary, so the rest is inferred from the germline J gene. Germline values: CDR1 MRHNA, CDR2 SNTAGT. The CDR3 is made up of 15 amino acids.

Of note for this clone: The sequenced fragment ends 3 residues before the CDR3 boundary, so the rest is inferred from the germline J gene. This chain links TRBV19 with TRBJ1-1; perhaps TRBD1 as D (5 bases). Trimming stripped 5 bases from V and 2 bases from J, with 12 bases between. The CDR3 runs 14 residues. Germline CDR1 is LNHDA and CDR2 is SQIVND (reference sequence). CDR3 sequence: CASSGPRENTEAFF. The covered CDR3 bases are TGTGCCAGTAGTGGTCCCAGGGAAAACACTGAA.

Points on this clone: The CDR3 end is not reached by the read, which stops 3 residues before it; the germline J gene fills it in. This rearrangement joins TRBV28 to TRBJ1-2, with D perhaps TRBD1 (5 bases). CDR1 and CDR2 from the germline V gene are MDHEN and SYDVKM. Trimming removed 2 bases from V and 2 bases from J, with 9 bases in between. There are 14 residues in the CDR3. CDR3 DNA (partial): TGTGCCAGCAGTTTACTTTCAGGGAACTATGGC. Translated: CASSLLSGNYG. The CDR3, in full, reads CASSLLSGNYGYTF.

With respect to this clone: Read data end 3 residues before the CDR3 end; the end is taken from the germline J gene. This chain uses TRBV10-3 with TRBJ2-7, with D maybe TRBD2 (5 bases). V shed 3 bases and J shed 2 bases, with 23 bases lying between them. Germline V lookup: CDR1 ENHRY, CDR2 SYGVKD. The CDR3 spans 18 residues. The sequenced part of the CDR3 DNA is TGTGCCATCAGTGACCCGGATAAAACTAGACTCCTTCCCTACGAG. Its protein is CAISDPDKTRLLPYE. The full CDR3 reads CAISDPDKTRLLPYEQYF.

Notes on this clone: The sequenced fragment ends 3 residues before the CDR3 boundary, so the rest is inferred from the germline J gene. The J gene is TRBJ2-2, the V gene TRBV7-3, with TRBD2 matching 9 bases. V gave up 3 bases and J gave up 6 bases; unmatched junction bases: 8. This CDR3 is built from 16 residues. Germline V gene lookup returns CDR1 SGHTA and CDR2 FQGTGA. The part of the CDR3 DNA that was read is TGTGCCAGCAGCTTCGTAGCGGGGGCCCCGTCCGGGGAG. Encoded protein: CASSFVAGAPSGE. The entire CDR3 sequence reads CASSFVAGAPSGELFF.